The 18 T cell receptor beta chains presented below share a single source sample, sequenced in a study of sequential checkpoint blockade in melanoma. Treatment of the sample: randomized to nivolumab then ipilimumab (arm A) or the reverse (arm B). Some clones are missing from TCRdb's copy, which holds only in-frame ones; the method was immunoSEQ multiplex PCR. The sample gives about 17,000 clones, 70% to 80% of which show up once; about an eighth is in the top ten. The material was CD8+ T cells sorted from blood (inferred from file names), obtained from a patient given nivolumab and ipilimumab in sequence. These receptors were obtained from a human donor with melanoma.

This chain joins TRBV13 and TRBJ1-1, with D possibly matching TRBD1 (5 bases). This CDR3 is 16 amino acids long. Germline CDR1 reads PRHDT; CDR2 reads FYEKMQ (reference sequence). V lost 2 bases and J 4 bases, leaving 17 bases between the germline ends. This CDR3 reads CASSLNPGAMGTEAFF. In nucleotides, the CDR3 is TGTGCCAGCAGCTTAAATCCTGGGGCGATGGGCACTGAAGCTTTCTTT.

The chain joins TRBV30 to TRBJ1-5; 8 bases line up with TRBD1. The CDR3 is 17 residues long. Trimming removed 2 bases from V and 0 bases from J; junction bases left unmatched: 9. Germline-derived CDR1 and CDR2 are GTSNPN and SVGIG (reference sequence). The DNA for the CDR3 is TGTGCCTGGAGTCCCCGCTGGGACAGGTTTAGCAATCAGCCCCAGCATTTT. Its translation is CAWSPRWDRFSNQPQHF. The complete variable domain, with remaining parts taken from reference TRBV30 and TRBJ1-5, reads SQTIHQWPATLVQPVGSPLSLECTVEGTSNPNLYWYRQAAGRGLQLLFYSVGIGQISSEVPQNLSASRPQDRQFILSSKKLLLSDSGFYLCAWSPRWDRFSNQPQHFGDGTRLSIL.

The chain is built from TRBV6-1 and TRBJ2-7, with D possibly being TRBD1 (5 bases). This CDR3 contains 15 residues. Germline V lookup: CDR1 MNHNS, CDR2 SASEGT. The germline V and J ends were trimmed by 3 bases and 2 bases, with 14 bases remaining between them. The CDR3 spells CASSEWAGSAYEQYF. The DNA of the CDR3 is TGTGCCAGCAGTGAGTGGGCAGGGTCCGCCTACGAGCAGTACTTC.

The rearrangement links TRBV7-2 to TRBJ1-2, with D perhaps matching TRBD1 (5 bases). The CDR3 length is 15 residues. The germline gives CDR1 SGHTA, CDR2 FQGNSA. The V end was cut by 4 bases, the J end by 5 bases, with 17 bases between. This CDR3 is CASSSGDGTRYGYTF. CDR3 bases: TGTGCCAGCAGCTCCGGCGACGGGACTCGGTATGGCTACACCTTC.

V usage is TRBV7-9 and J usage is TRBJ2-7, with D tentatively TRBD1 (6 bases). V lost 5 bases and J 0 bases, leaving 14 bases between the germline ends. Germline CDR1 SEHNR, CDR2 FQNEAQ (reference sequence). CDR3 length: 15 amino acids. The CDR3 sequence: CASSTNTGYSYEQYF. CDR3 in DNA: TGTGCCAGCAGCACAAACACAGGGTACTCCTACGAGCAGTACTTC.

This chain connects TRBV28 to TRBJ2-7; 12 positions match TRBD2. Germline trimming cut 7 bases from V and 3 bases from J; bases unmatched to any gene: 1. This CDR3 has 13 amino acids. Per germline, CDR1 MDHEN and CDR2 SYDVKM. Here the CDR3 reads CASTSGGGYEQYF. CDR3 nucleotide sequence: TGTGCCAGCACTAGCGGGGGGGGCTACGAGCAGTACTTC.

V gene TRBV6-1 combines with J gene TRBJ1-2; D is undetermined. Looked up from germline, CDR1 is MNHNS and CDR2 is SASEGT. Trimming took off 2 bases at V and 1 base at J, with 5 bases between the two ends. The CDR3 covers 13 residues. CDR3 sequence reads: CASSEFHNYGYTF. The CDR3 DNA follows: TGTGCCAGCAGTGAATTTCATAACTATGGCTACACCTTC.

This clone was detected once. This rearrangement joins TRBV4-3 to TRBJ2-7, with D tentatively TRBD2 (5 bases). Trimming shortened V by 0 bases and J by 1 base, and 10 bases separated the two germline ends. The CDR3 contains 15 residues. Germline V gene data show CDR1 as LGHNA and CDR2 as YSLEER. As DNA, the CDR3 is TGCGCCAGCAGCCAAGATACGAGGGAATCCTACGAGCAGTACTTC. It translates to CASSQDTRESYEQYF.

The chain recombines TRBV5-1 with TRBJ2-7, with a tentative D call TRBD2 (6 bases). The length of the CDR3 is 13 residues. V gave up 7 bases and J gave up 4 bases, with 15 bases separating them. Germline V lookup: CDR1 SGHRS, CDR2 YFSETQ. CDR3 sequence reads: CASQAGPLYEQYF. The CDR3 DNA reads TGCGCCAGCCAAGCGGGCCCGCTTTACGAGCAGTACTTC.

V and J are TRBV18 and TRBJ2-7; TRBD2 matches 11 bases. V shed 6 bases and J 3 bases; nucleotides not matched to a gene: 7. The CDR3 covers 15 residues. From germline, CDR1 is KGHSH and CDR2 LQKENI. Here the CDR3 reads CASSPSGGRFYEQYF. As DNA, the CDR3 is TGTGCCAGCTCCCCTAGCGGGGGGAGGTTCTACGAGCAGTACTTC. Variable domain in full (rest from reference TRBV18 and TRBJ2-7): NAGVMQNPRHLVRRRGQEARLRCSPMKGHSHVYWYRQLPEEGLKFMVYLQKENIIDESGMPKERFSAEFPKEGPSILRIQQVVRGDSAAYFCASSPSGGRFYEQYFGPGTRLTVT.

The J gene is TRBJ1-2, the V gene TRBV4-1, with D possibly matching TRBD1 (5 bases). Germline V CDR1 and CDR2: MGHRA, YSYEKL. This CDR3 has 13 amino acids. Trimming removed 4 bases at V and 6 bases at J, with 12 bases between. The CDR3 DNA reads TGCGCCAGCAGCCCGATTGGGGCGGATGGCTACACCTTC. This gives the protein CASSPIGADGYTF.

The genes are TRBV7-2 and TRBJ2-1; 7 bases fit TRBD2. CDR1 SGHTA and CDR2 FQGNSA come from the germline V gene. The CDR3 loop spans 15 amino acids. Losses at the gene ends were 1 base for V and 7 bases for J; bases not matched to a gene: 7. The CDR3: CASSLGSREWNEQFF. The CDR3 coding sequence is TGTGCCAGCAGCTTAGGGTCGCGGGAGTGGAATGAGCAGTTCTTC.

This chain uses TRBV6-5 with TRBJ1-3; no reliable D call. From germline, CDR1 is MNHEY and CDR2 SVGAGI. The CDR3 is made up of 15 amino acids. The ends were cut back, 0 bases at V and 0 bases at J, with 6 bases in the middle. The CDR3 here is CASSYSRSSGNTIYF. CDR3 nucleotides: TGTGCCAGCAGTTACTCGAGGTCCTCTGGAAACACCATATATTTT.

The chain employs TRBV7-9 and TRBJ1-2; a weak D match, TRBD1 (5 bases). The CDR3 consists of 15 residues. With 8 bases removed from V and 4 bases from J, the gap between germline ends came to 20 bases. Germline lookup yields CDR1 SEHNR and CDR2 FQNEAQ (reference sequence). CDR3 in amino acids: CASRQEGQTFYGYTF. Written as DNA, the CDR3 is TGTGCCAGCCGCCAGGAGGGGCAGACATTCTATGGCTACACCTTC.

The chain combines TRBV28 with TRBJ2-7, with 7 bases identical to TRBD1. CDR1 is MDHEN, CDR2 SYDVKM, per germline. After removal of 5 bases from V and 1 base from J, the junction contained 8 bases not matched to a gene. The CDR3 has 15 amino acids. The CDR3 nucleotides are TGTGCCAGCAGTCCCCGGACAGGTGGGTCCTACGAGCAGTACTTC. Translating it yields CASSPRTGGSYEQYF.

This chain uses TRBV5-1 with TRBJ1-2; 10 positions agree with TRBD1. This CDR3 has 16 amino acids. Germline lookup yields CDR1 SGHRS and CDR2 YFSETQ. V lost 0 bases, J lost 5 bases, and 7 bases stayed unmatched. The CDR3 sequence is CASSLGQGAGRYGYTF. Written as DNA, the CDR3 is TGCGCCAGCAGCTTGGGACAGGGGGCTGGGCGGTATGGCTACACCTTC.

The V gene is TRBV27, the J gene TRBJ2-1, with 10 bases identical to TRBD2. This CDR3 region has 15 residues. V was clipped by 3 bases and J by 5 bases; unmatched bases: 4. Germline CDR1 reads MNHEY; CDR2 reads SMNVEV (reference sequence). The CDR3 coding sequence is TGTGCCAGCAGTTTTAGCGGGAGGAATGACAATGAGCAGTTCTTC. It yields the protein CASSFSGRNDNEQFF.

The chain couples TRBV7-6 to TRBJ2-7, with a tentative D call TRBD1 (7 bases). V gave up 4 bases and J gave up 0 bases, with 16 bases separating them. Germline V gene data show CDR1 as SGHVS and CDR2 as FNYEAQ. The CDR3 is 16 residues long. CDR3 in amino acids: CASSSGGSIGSYEQYF. As DNA, the CDR3 is TGTGCCAGCAGCTCAGGGGGGTCTATAGGCTCCTACGAGCAGTACTTC.